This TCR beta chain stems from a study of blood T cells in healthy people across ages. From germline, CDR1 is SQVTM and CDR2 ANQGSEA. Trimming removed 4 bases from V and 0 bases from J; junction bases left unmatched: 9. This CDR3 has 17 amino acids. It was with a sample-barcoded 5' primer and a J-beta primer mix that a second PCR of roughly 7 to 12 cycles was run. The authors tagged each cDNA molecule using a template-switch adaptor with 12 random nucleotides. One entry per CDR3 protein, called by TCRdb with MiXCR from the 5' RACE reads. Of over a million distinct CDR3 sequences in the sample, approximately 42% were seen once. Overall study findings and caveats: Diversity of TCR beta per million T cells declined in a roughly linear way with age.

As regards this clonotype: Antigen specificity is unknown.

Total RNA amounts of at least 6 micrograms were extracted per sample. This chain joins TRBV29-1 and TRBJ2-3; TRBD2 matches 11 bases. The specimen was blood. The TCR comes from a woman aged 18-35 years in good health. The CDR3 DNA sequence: TGCAGCGTTGCGGGGACTAGCGGATATCCTAGCACAGATACGCAGTATTTT. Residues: CSVAGTSGYPSTDTQYF.